This is a list of T cell receptor beta chains from one sample in a study of vaccination and CD4 T cells after COVID-19. These receptors have no identified antigens. TCRdb re-analysed the PCR reads in MiXCR, keeping a single row per CDR3 protein. The table includes about 13,000 distinct CDR3 sequences, 25% to 30% detected once. The sequencing sample was made of CD4+ T cells from blood, cultured in vitro. These TCRs come from a human donor who had recovered from COVID-19. CDR3s include the opening cysteine and the closing phenylalanine or tryptophan. The D gene is left open where the match is weak. Not all rows give a size; the values are once, few, many and, for expanded clones, a class.

V	size	J	D	DNA	CDR3
TRBV6-1	few	TRBJ1-3	-	TGTGCCAGCAGTGACGAGGACACCATATATTTT	CASSDEDTIYF
TRBV2	few	TRBJ1-2	-	TGTGCCAGCAGTATCAGTACAGGGATCGATGGCTACACCTTC	CASSISTGIDGYTF
TRBV5-6	once	TRBJ1-1	-	TGTGCCAGCAGCTTGTACTTTTCGGCCCGAAACACTGAAGCTTTCTTT	CASSLYFSARNTEAFF
TRBV12-3/TRBV12-4	-	TRBJ2-2	-	TGTGCCAGCAGTCGGAGCTTAAATCGGGCCGGGGAGCTGTTTTTT	CASSRSLNRAGELFF
TRBV6-1	few	TRBJ1-2	-	TGTGCCAGCACGGTGGGTGATGGCTACACCTTC	CASTVGDGYTF
TRBV10-3	few	TRBJ2-3	TRBD2	TGTGCCATCGCAAGACTAGCGGGGGACCGCACAGATACGCAGTATTTT	CAIARLAGDRTDTQYF
TRBV6-1	-	TRBJ2-3	-	TGTGCCAGCACTGACCGGGTGGGGTTCACAGATACGCAGTATTTT	CASTDRVGFTDTQYF
TRBV5-1	few	TRBJ2-4	TRBD1	TGCGCCAGCAGCTATTCCGGGACAGCCCACAACATTCAGTACTTC	CASSYSGTAHNIQYF
TRBV5-1	-	TRBJ1-6	TRBD1	TGCGCCAGTGCCGGAGGGACAGGGACTAATTCACCCCTCCACTTT	CASAGGTGTNSPLHF
TRBV12-3/TRBV12-4	few	TRBJ1-1	-	TGTGCCAGCAGTTTTGGGGGTGGGAGCACTGAAGCTTTCTTT	CASSFGGGSTEAFF
TRBV6-1	few	TRBJ2-2	-	TGTGCCAGCAGGGGGGGTTTATGGAACACCGGGGAGCTGTTTTTT	CASRGGLWNTGELFF
TRBV19	once	TRBJ2-1	-	TGTGCCAGCAAGCTAGGTAACTTCAATGAGCAGTTCTTC	CASKLGNFNEQFF
TRBV29-1	-	TRBJ2-5	-	TGCAGCGCCGGTGTAGGGGCCCAAGAGACCCAGTACTTC	CSAGVGAQETQYF
TRBV7-9	-	TRBJ2-7	-	TGTGCCAGCAGCCGGGACTCTTCCTACGAGCAGTACTTC	CASSRDSSYEQYF
TRBV11-3	-	TRBJ2-7	-	TGTGCCAGCAGCCCGTCGTTGAAGAACGAGCAGTACTTC	CASSPSLKNEQYF
TRBV30	-	TRBJ1-5	-	TGTGCCTGGAGTGTACCGGGAAAGGGTCAGCCCCAGCATTTT	CAWSVPGKGQPQHF
TRBV19	-	TRBJ2-7	-	TGTGCCAGTAGTCACATATCGGGGCACCTTCGGGGACACCCCACCTACGAGCAGTACTTC	CASSHISGHLRGHPTYEQYF
TRBV7-2	few	TRBJ2-1	-	TGTGCCAGCAGCTTGTGGCGGCGGGGGCAAAATGAGCAGTTCTTC	CASSLWRRGQNEQFF
TRBV11-3	-	TRBJ1-6	-	TGTGCCAGCAGCATCGGAGAAAATTCACCCCTCCACTTT	CASSIGENSPLHF
TRBV5-5	-	TRBJ1-5	-	TGTGCCAGCAGCTTAACGGGGGGAAATCAGCCCCAGCATTTT	CASSLTGGNQPQHF
TRBV3-1	-	TRBJ2-5	-	TGTGCCAGCAGCCAACGAGTTGGTGCAGGAGGAGAGACCCAGTACTTC	CASSQRVGAGGETQYF
TRBV14	-	TRBJ2-3	TRBD2	TGTGCCAGCAGCCAGACGAAGAAAGCGGGGAGCACAGATACGCAGTATTTT	CASSQTKKAGSTDTQYF
TRBV10-1	-	TRBJ2-3	-	TGCGCCAGCAGTGAGTCGCCAGATACGCAGTATTTT	CASSESPDTQYF